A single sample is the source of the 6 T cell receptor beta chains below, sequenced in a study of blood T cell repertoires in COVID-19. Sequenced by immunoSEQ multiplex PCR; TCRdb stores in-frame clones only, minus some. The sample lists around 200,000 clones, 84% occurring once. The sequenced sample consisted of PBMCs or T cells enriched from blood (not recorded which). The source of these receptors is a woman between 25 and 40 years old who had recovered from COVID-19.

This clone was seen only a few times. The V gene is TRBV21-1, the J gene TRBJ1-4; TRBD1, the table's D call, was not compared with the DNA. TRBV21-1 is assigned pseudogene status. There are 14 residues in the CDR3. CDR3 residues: CASMSGTRDEKLFF. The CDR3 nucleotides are TGTGCCAGCATGTCGGGGACAAGGGATGAAAAACTGTTTTTT.

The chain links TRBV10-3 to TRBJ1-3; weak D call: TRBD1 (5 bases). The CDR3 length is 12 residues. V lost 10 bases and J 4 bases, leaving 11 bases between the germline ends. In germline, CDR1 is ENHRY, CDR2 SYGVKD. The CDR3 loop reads CATAGSGNTIYF. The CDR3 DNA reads TGTGCCACCGCAGGGTCCGGAAACACCATATATTTT.

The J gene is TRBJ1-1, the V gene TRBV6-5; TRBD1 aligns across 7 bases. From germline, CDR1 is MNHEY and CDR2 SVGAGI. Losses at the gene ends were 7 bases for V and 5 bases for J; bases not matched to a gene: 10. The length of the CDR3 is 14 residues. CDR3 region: CASNEQGRGTEAFF. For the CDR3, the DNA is TGTGCCAGCAACGAACAGGGGAGAGGGACTGAAGCTTTCTTT.

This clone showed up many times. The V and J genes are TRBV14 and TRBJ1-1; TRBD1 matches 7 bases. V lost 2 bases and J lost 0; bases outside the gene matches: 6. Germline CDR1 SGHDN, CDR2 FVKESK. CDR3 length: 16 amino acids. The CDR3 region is CASSQLGDSMNTEAFF. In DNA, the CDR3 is TGTGCCAGCAGCCAACTCGGGGACAGCATGAACACTGAAGCTTTCTTT.

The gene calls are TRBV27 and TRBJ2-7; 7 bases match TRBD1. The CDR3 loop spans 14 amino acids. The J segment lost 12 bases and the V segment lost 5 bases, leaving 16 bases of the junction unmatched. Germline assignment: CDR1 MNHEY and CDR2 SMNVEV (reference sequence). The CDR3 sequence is CASSERGLEAALYV. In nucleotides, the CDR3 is TGTGCCAGCAGTGAAAGGGGGCTGGAGGCAGCCCTGTACGTC.

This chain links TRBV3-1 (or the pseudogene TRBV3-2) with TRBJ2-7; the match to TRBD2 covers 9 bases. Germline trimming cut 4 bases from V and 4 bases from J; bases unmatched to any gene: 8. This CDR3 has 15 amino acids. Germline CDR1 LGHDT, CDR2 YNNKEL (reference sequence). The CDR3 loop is CASSLRAGGPYEQYF. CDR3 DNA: TGTGCCAGCAGCCTCCGGGCGGGAGGGCCATACGAGCAGTACTTC.